The 27 T cell receptor beta chains presented below share a single source sample, sequenced in a study of PD-L1 blockade in urothelial cancer. The assay was immunoSEQ multiplex PCR, and TCRdb's table has in-frame clones only and misses some. The data contain around 69,000 clones, roughly 90% of them seen just once; the ten biggest clones take up about 0.87%. The time point denotes: peripheral blood 6 weeks after treatment start. The source was PBMCs, collected around atezolizumab (anti-PD-L1) treatment. The receptors were sampled from a woman aged 80 or over with urothelial cancer.

The rearrangement links TRBV30 to TRBJ1-6; 8 nucleotides match TRBD1. Germline CDR1 is GTSNPN and CDR2 is SVGIG (reference sequence). Trimming removed 1 base from V and 14 bases from J; junction bases left unmatched: 7. The CDR3 length is 13 residues. The CDR3 loop is CAWSARTGRTLHF. The DNA for the CDR3 is TGTGCCTGGAGTGCGAGGACAGGGCGTACCCTCCACTTT. The entire variable domain, with the rest obtained from reference TRBV30 and TRBJ1-6, is as follows: SQTIHQWPATLVQPVGSPLSLECTVEGTSNPNLYWYRQAAGRGLQLLFYSVGIGQISSEVPQNLSASRPQDRQFILSSKKLLLSDSGFYLCAWSARTGRTLHFGNGTRLTVT.

This clone was recorded once. The gene calls are TRBV9 and TRBJ2-5, with TRBD2 matching 10 bases. The CDR3 is 15 amino acids. CDR1 is SGDLS and CDR2 is YYNGEE in the germline V gene. Unmatched junction bases numbered 9, after V lost 5 bases and J lost 5 bases. Here the CDR3 reads CASSIGLADAETQYF. CDR3 bases: TGTGCCAGCAGTATAGGACTAGCGGATGCGGAGACCCAGTACTTC.

CDR3 region: CASSQVAGVAQPQHF. The CDR3 nucleotides are TGCGCCAGCAGCCAAGTGGCCGGGGTGGCTCAGCCCCAGCATTTT. The chain links TRBV4-1 to TRBJ1-5; D is ambiguous. V lost 1 base to trimming and J lost 6 bases, with 13 bases between them. Germline CDR1 is MGHRA and CDR2 is YSYEKL. This CDR3 region has 15 residues.

V and J are TRBV5-1 and TRBJ2-7; D unclear. Germline lookup yields CDR1 SGHRS and CDR2 YFSETQ. The V and J ends lost 1 base and 2 bases respectively, with 7 bases between them. The CDR3 is made up of 13 amino acids. The CDR3 region has the DNA TGCGCCAGCAGCTTGAGGAGTACCTACGAGCAGTACTTC. Protein product: CASSLRSTYEQYF.

V usage is TRBV5-1 and J usage is TRBJ2-3, with D uncertain. The CDR3 is made up of 15 amino acids. CDR1 and CDR2 (germline): SGHRS, YFSETQ. Trimming took off 4 bases at V and 0 bases at J, with 12 bases between the two ends. This chain's CDR3 is CASSTEARSTDTQYF. CDR3 nucleotide sequence: TGCGCCAGCAGCACGGAAGCGAGGAGCACAGATACGCAGTATTTT.

The chain joins TRBV6-6 to TRBJ2-7, with D possibly being TRBD1 (5 bases). The germline CDR1 and CDR2 sequences are MNHNY and SVGAGI (reference sequence). CDR3 length: 15 amino acids. Trimming shortened V by 0 bases and J by 5 bases, and 14 bases separated the two germline ends. The chain's CDR3 is CASSYSTSQGHEQYF. The CDR3 region has the DNA TGTGCCAGCAGTTACTCCACCTCGCAGGGCCACGAGCAGTACTTC.

This clone was recorded once. This chain uses TRBV2 with TRBJ2-2; tentative D call: TRBD2 (6 bases). Germline-derived CDR1 and CDR2 are SNHLY and FYNNEI. Trimming removed 6 bases at V and 1 base at J, with 12 bases between. This CDR3 spans 15 amino acids. The CDR3 here is CASRRGSGNTGELFF. The CDR3 DNA reads TGTGCCAGCAGGAGGGGTAGCGGGAACACCGGGGAGCTGTTTTTT.

The genes are TRBV9 and TRBJ1-3; the D is unclear. Deletions cut 3 bases from V and 3 bases from J, with 10 bases between. From germline, CDR1 is SGDLS and CDR2 YYNGEE. The CDR3 length is 14 residues. The CDR3 region has the DNA TGTGCCAGCAGCGCCACTGAGGGTGGAAACACCATATATTTT. Translated, it gives CASSATEGGNTIYF.

The gene calls are TRBV18 and TRBJ1-2; D may be TRBD1 (6 bases). V was pared by 3 bases and J by 4 bases, with 12 bases between. The CDR3 runs to 14 residues. Germline V gene lookup returns CDR1 KGHSH and CDR2 LQKENI. DNA for the CDR3: TGTGCCAGCTCACCTACCCGGACAGCCTATGGCTACACCTTC. Amino acid sequence: CASSPTRTAYGYTF.

The rearrangement links TRBV7-9 to TRBJ1-1, with a weak D call TRBD1 (5 bases). There are 16 residues in the CDR3. The V gene lost 7 bases and the J gene lost 6 bases, with 24 bases spanning the gap. CDR1 and CDR2 from the germline V gene are SEHNR and FQNEAQ (reference sequence). CDR3 in amino acids: CASTNSGGGDTAEAFF. The DNA for the CDR3 is TGTGCCAGCACCAATAGTGGCGGGGGGGATACCGCTGAAGCTTTCTTT.

The chain is built from TRBV27 and TRBJ2-7; D is unclear. Germline CDR1 is MNHEY and CDR2 is SMNVEV (reference sequence). CDR3 size: 13 residues. Between the trimmed V and J ends, which lost 0 bases and 6 bases, there was a span of 9 bases. The CDR3 sequence is CASSLSLSAEQYF. The DNA of the CDR3 is TGTGCCAGCAGTTTATCGCTGAGCGCCGAGCAGTACTTC.

The rearrangement uses TRBV5-1 and TRBJ1-2; D may be TRBD1 (6 bases). Germline CDR1 reads SGHRS; CDR2 reads YFSETQ. The CDR3 length is 19 residues. The V and J ends lost 4 bases and 2 bases respectively, with 27 bases between them. CDR3 region: CASSPTPPFKQGPNYGYTF. The CDR3 coding sequence is TGCGCCAGCAGCCCAACCCCTCCTTTCAAACAGGGCCCCAACTATGGCTACACCTTC.

The genes are TRBV30 and TRBJ2-5, with TRBD1 identical over 7 bases. J was trimmed by 4 bases and V by 3 bases; bases with no gene match: 11. The V gene's germline CDR1 is GTSNPN and CDR2 SVGIG (reference sequence). The CDR3 contains 15 residues. This CDR3 is CAWSANPDRVETQYF. The DNA of the CDR3 is TGTGCCTGGAGCGCCAATCCCGACAGGGTAGAGACCCAGTACTTC.

About this clone itself: This sample also contains other DNA sequences that code for the same CDR3. V is TRBV7-2 and J is TRBJ2-2; D unclear. V lost 4 bases to trimming and J lost 3 bases, with 3 bases between them. The CDR3 spans 12 residues. Germline loops: CDR1 SGHTA, CDR2 FQGNSA. CDR3 nucleotide sequence: TGTGCCAGCAGCTCATACACCGGGGAGCTGTTTTTT. This encodes CASSSYTGELFF.

This chain connects TRBV6-1 to TRBJ1-1; 7 nucleotides agree with TRBD1. Germline values: CDR1 MNHNS, CDR2 SASEGT. Trimming took 6 bases from V and 1 from J; bases not matched to a gene: 5. The CDR3 extends over 14 amino acids. The DNA of the CDR3 is TGTGCCAGCAGAAGGGACAGTTCGAACACTGAAGCTTTCTTT. This translates into CASRRDSSNTEAFF.

The J gene is TRBJ2-7, the V gene TRBV5-4; 7 bases fit TRBD1. This CDR3 has 15 amino acids. Per germline, CDR1 SGHNT and CDR2 YYREEE (reference sequence). The J segment lost 0 bases and the V segment lost 1 base, leaving 4 bases of the junction unmatched. CDR3 sequence (DNA): TGTGCCAGCAGCTTGAGCCAGGGGGTCTCCTACGAGCAGTACTTC. It translates to CASSLSQGVSYEQYF. The complete variable domain, with remaining parts taken from reference TRBV5-4 and TRBJ2-7, reads ETGVTQSPTHLIKTRGQQVTLRCSSQSGHNTVSWYQQALGQGPQFIFQYYREEENGRGNFPPRFSGLQFPNYSSELNVNALELDDSALYLCASSLSQGVSYEQYFGPGTRLTVT.

The chain is built from TRBV28 and TRBJ1-2; 7 positions agree with TRBD1. Germline CDR1 is MDHEN and CDR2 is SYDVKM. This CDR3 is 14 amino acids long. Losses at the gene ends were 5 bases for V and 4 bases for J; bases not matched to a gene: 7. Here the CDR3 reads CASSPRQGGYGYTF. CDR3 nucleotides: TGTGCCAGCAGTCCGCGACAGGGAGGCTATGGCTACACCTTC.

The J gene is TRBJ2-2, the V gene TRBV5-1; 9 bases align to TRBD2. The germline V gene has CDR1 SGHRS and CDR2 YFSETQ. This CDR3 comprises 17 residues. V lost 0 bases and J lost 2; bases outside the gene matches: 5. CDR3 DNA: TGCGCCAGCAGCTTGGTGACTAGCGGCAGTAACACCGGGGAGCTGTTTTTT. Translated, it gives CASSLVTSGSNTGELFF.

The CDR3 spells CASSYFYRERVQPQHF. Written as DNA, the CDR3 is TGTGCCAGCAGTTACTTCTACAGGGAGCGCGTCCAGCCCCAGCATTTT. J is TRBJ1-5 and V is TRBV6-6; a weak D match, TRBD1 (6 bases). CDR3 length: 16 residues. From germline, CDR1 is MNHNY and CDR2 SVGAGI (reference sequence). With 1 base removed from V and 7 bases from J, the gap between germline ends came to 17 bases.

This chain uses TRBV7-3 with TRBJ2-2; TRBD2 matches at 14 bases. J lost 5 bases, V lost 2 bases, and 7 bases had no gene match. From germline, CDR1 is SGHTA and CDR2 FQGTGA. This CDR3 comprises 18 residues. CDR3 region: CASSLGLAGGRGTGELFF. Here the CDR3 DNA reads TGTGCCAGCAGCTTAGGACTAGCGGGAGGAAGAGGGACCGGGGAGCTGTTTTTT.

The V gene is TRBV21-1, the J gene TRBJ2-7; the table gives TRBD1 as D, unverified against the DNA. TRBV21-1 is a known pseudogene. The CDR3 spans 16 residues. The CDR3 is CASSKRQPGHSYEQYF. CDR3 nucleotide sequence: TGTGCCAGCAGCAAAAGACAGCCGGGACACAGCTACGAGCAGTACTTC.

The chain recombines TRBV5-1 with TRBJ1-5; weak D call: TRBD1 (6 bases). This CDR3 spans 16 amino acids. V lost 0 bases to trimming and J lost 5 bases, with 15 bases between them. Germline CDR1 is SGHRS and CDR2 is YFSETQ. The CDR3 region has the DNA TGCGCCAGCAGCTTGGAGGGGGGGCCCCCCGATCAGCCCCAGCATTTT. Translation gives CASSLEGGPPDQPQHF.

The J gene is TRBJ1-1, the V gene TRBV6-5; D might be TRBD1 (6 bases). Germline CDR1 reads MNHEY; CDR2 reads SVGAGI. CDR3 length: 14 residues. V was shortened by 0 bases and J by 5 bases, with 10 bases between the two germline ends. CDR3 sequence: CASSYSWQGTEAFF. The CDR3 bases are TGTGCCAGCAGTTACTCGTGGCAGGGGACTGAAGCTTTCTTT.

The rearrangement uses TRBV19 and TRBJ1-1, with a possible D match to TRBD1 (6 bases). From germline, CDR1 is LNHDA and CDR2 SQIVND (reference sequence). CDR3 length: 15 amino acids. V shed 6 bases and J shed 4 bases, with 18 bases lying between them. The CDR3 loop reads CASSLQRGIGTEAFF. Written as DNA, the CDR3 is TGTGCCAGTAGCCTCCAGAGGGGGATAGGCACTGAAGCTTTCTTT.

Only one count was recorded for this clone. The chain is built from TRBV2 and TRBJ2-7; weak D call: TRBD2 (7 bases). CDR1 SNHLY and CDR2 FYNNEI come from the germline V gene. The CDR3 is made up of 15 amino acids. Trimming took off 2 bases at V and 4 bases at J, with 15 bases between the two ends. CDR3 in DNA: TGTGCCAGCAGTGAACTGGGGGGGGGCCTTTACGAGCAGTACTTC. Translating it yields CASSELGGGLYEQYF.

V and J are TRBV2 and TRBJ2-7, with 7 bases that match TRBD1. V lost 5 bases, J lost 0 bases, and 7 bases stayed unmatched. The CDR3 has 15 residues. Germline V CDR1 and CDR2: SNHLY, FYNNEI. The CDR3 nucleotides read TGTGCCAGCAGTCTGGACAGGTTGAGCTCCTACGAGCAGTACTTC. Its translation: CASSLDRLSSYEQYF.

This clone occurred a few times. The CDR3 reads CATNSGSGYEQYF. The DNA for the CDR3 is TGTGCCACTAATAGCGGGAGCGGGTACGAGCAGTACTTC. This rearrangement joins TRBV2 to TRBJ2-7, with 9 bases that match TRBD2. The CDR3 contains 13 residues. The junction had 8 bases not matched to a gene; V was cut back by 10 bases and J by 4 bases. Germline assignment: CDR1 SNHLY and CDR2 FYNNEI.